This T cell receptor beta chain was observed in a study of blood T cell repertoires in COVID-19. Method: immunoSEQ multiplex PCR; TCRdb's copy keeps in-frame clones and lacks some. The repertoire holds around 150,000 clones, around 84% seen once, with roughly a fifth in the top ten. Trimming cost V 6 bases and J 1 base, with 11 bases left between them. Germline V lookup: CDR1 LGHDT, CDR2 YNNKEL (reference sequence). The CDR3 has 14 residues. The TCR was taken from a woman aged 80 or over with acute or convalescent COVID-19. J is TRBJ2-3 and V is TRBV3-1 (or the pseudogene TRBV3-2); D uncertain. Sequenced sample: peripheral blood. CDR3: CASSPLLGTDTQYF. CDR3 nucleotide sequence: TGTGCCAGCAGTCCCCTGCTAGGCACAGATACGCAGTATTTT.